These 32 T cell receptor beta chains came from one sample sequenced in a study of patients and donors after allogeneic stem cell transplantation (dated by TCRdb to the early 2020s). Libraries were constructed by RT-PCR. The instrument was a NextSeq 550. TCRdb reworked the public reads: Q25 trimming with fastp, MiXCR clone assembly, productive beta chains retained. Each CDR3 protein appears once, grouped with its most common genes and DNA. The sample table lists 65,000 to 80,000 distinct CDR3 sequences, about a quarter of them with a count of one. The top ten hold 26% of the sample. The specimen was blood, either unsorted or a sorted T cell fraction (not recorded which). The receptors derive from a human donor who was either an allogeneic HSCT recipient or a stem cell or donor lymphocyte infusion donor (not recorded which). It is not recorded whose cells these are; they may come from a transplant donor.

The CDR3 bases are TGTGCCATCGCTGGTACCAGCAATCAGCCCCAGCATTTT. Its translation: CAIAGTSNQPQHF. J is TRBJ1-5 and V is TRBV10-3, with unresolved D. V was clipped by 8 bases and J by 1 base, with 9 bases between them. This CDR3 is 13 amino acids long. Germline CDR1 is ENHRY and CDR2 is SYGVKD.

The chain has TRBV7-6 and TRBJ2-7, with D perhaps matching TRBD1 (6 bases). V was shortened by 1 base and J by 2 bases, with 12 bases between the two germline ends. The germline CDR1 and CDR2 sequences are SGHVS and FNYEAQ. This CDR3 comprises 15 residues. The CDR3 protein is CASSLEQGNTYEQYF. CDR3 coding DNA: TGTGCCAGCAGCTTAGAGCAGGGGAACACCTACGAGCAGTACTTC.

This chain links TRBV3-1 with TRBJ2-7, with TRBD1 matching over 8 bases. Looked up from germline, CDR1 is LGHDT and CDR2 is YNNKEL (reference sequence). This CDR3 has 14 amino acids. V shed 0 bases and J 11 bases; nucleotides not matched to a gene: 9. The DNA for the CDR3 is TGTGCCAGCAGCCAAGATACGGACAGGGTTCCGGAGTACTTC. Protein product: CASSQDTDRVPEYF.

The chain is built from TRBV30 and TRBJ2-5, with TRBD1 matching 9 bases. CDR3 length: 15 amino acids. CDR1 is GTSNPN, CDR2 SVGIG, per germline (reference sequence). V lost 2 bases and J lost 5; bases outside the gene matches: 9. The CDR3 DNA reads TGTGCCTGGAGTCCCACGACAGGGGGGAAGGAGACCCAGTACTTC. This gives the protein CAWSPTTGGKETQYF.

The V call is TRBV3-1, the J call TRBJ2-7, with D tentatively TRBD2 (5 bases). The V end was cut by 2 bases, the J end by 3 bases, with 11 bases between. The CDR3 consists of 14 residues. The germline gives CDR1 LGHDT, CDR2 YNNKEL (reference sequence). The CDR3 sequence is CASSQRAEDYEQYF. Written as DNA, the CDR3 is TGTGCCAGCAGCCAACGGGCGGAGGACTACGAGCAGTACTTC.

The chain joins TRBV12-3 or TRBV12-4 to TRBJ2-4; D is perhaps TRBD1 (5 bases). The CDR3 is made up of 16 amino acids. Trimming cost V 6 bases and J 0 bases, with 15 bases left between them. The CDR3 DNA sequence: TGTGCCAGCAGGGAAAATCGACAGTTAGCCAAAAACATTCAGTACTTC. Residues: CASRENRQLAKNIQYF.

This clonotype was detected many times. The chain links TRBV7-9 to TRBJ1-2; 8 nucleotides line up with TRBD1. Germline loops: CDR1 SEHNR, CDR2 FQNEAQ (reference sequence). The J segment lost 4 bases and the V segment lost 5 bases, leaving 3 bases of the junction unmatched. The CDR3 runs 13 residues. The CDR3 nucleotides read TGTGCCAGCAGCAGGACAGGGATCTATGGCTACACCTTC. This encodes CASSRTGIYGYTF.

This clonotype has just a few counts. The chain carries TRBV6-5 and TRBJ1-6; the D gene is possibly TRBD1 (5 bases). V shed 9 bases and J shed 1 base, with 16 bases lying between them. Germline-derived CDR1 and CDR2 are MNHEY and SVGAGI. The CDR3 totals 16 residues. CDR3 loop: CASRDRHGSYNSPLHF. The CDR3 DNA reads TGTGCCAGTCGGGACCGGCATGGGTCCTATAATTCACCCCTCCACTTT.

This clonotype was found a few times. The chain is built from TRBV9 and TRBJ1-1, with D unclear. The germline gives CDR1 SGDLS, CDR2 YYNGEE. CDR3 length: 13 amino acids. Trimming removed 0 bases from V and 7 bases from J, with 10 bases in between. Here the CDR3 reads CASSVDGEGEAFF. The CDR3 bases are TGTGCCAGCAGCGTAGATGGGGAGGGTGAAGCTTTCTTT. The full variable domain, rest sourced from reference TRBV9 and TRBJ1-1, is DSGVTQTPKHLITATGQRVTLRCSPRSGDLSVYWYQQSLDQGLQFLIQYYNGEERAKGNILERFSAQQFPDLHSELNLSSLELGDSALYFCASSVDGEGEAFFGQGTRLTVV.

This clonotype has a handful of counts. This rearrangement joins TRBV27 to TRBJ1-5; D is possibly TRBD1 (5 bases). The V end was cut by 4 bases, the J end by 2 bases, with 12 bases between. The germline gives CDR1 MNHEY, CDR2 SMNVEV (reference sequence). The CDR3 runs to 15 residues. The CDR3 region is CASSYAGGGNQPQHF. CDR3 nucleotides: TGTGCCAGCAGTTATGCGGGAGGGGGCAATCAGCCCCAGCATTTT.

Only a few counts were recorded for this clonotype. The rearrangement links TRBV6-5 to TRBJ1-1, with D possibly matching TRBD1 (5 bases). Trimming took off 5 bases at V and 0 bases at J, with 13 bases between the two ends. CDR1 MNHEY and CDR2 SVGAGI come from the germline V gene. CDR3 length: 15 amino acids. CDR3 DNA sequence: TGTGCCAGCAGTCCCGTAGGACAACTGAACACTGAAGCTTTCTTT. It translates to CASSPVGQLNTEAFF.

This clonotype was seen a few times. The rearrangement joins TRBV12-3 or TRBV12-4 to TRBJ1-6, with D possibly being TRBD1 (5 bases). Deletions cut 3 bases from V and 4 bases from J, with 10 bases between. The CDR3 totals 15 residues. The CDR3 DNA reads as TGTGCCAGCAGTTTGGGACGGCTTTATAATTCACCCCTCCACTTT. It encodes CASSLGRLYNSPLHF.

This clonotype turned up a few times. V and J are TRBV6-5 and TRBJ1-4, with 8 bases aligning to TRBD1. The junction had 3 bases not matched to a gene; V was cut back by 8 bases and J by 7 bases. Germline V gene data show CDR1 as MNHEY and CDR2 as SVGAGI. This CDR3 contains 12 residues. The CDR3 here is CASSGGGEKLFF. The CDR3 bases are TGTGCCAGCTCAGGGGGCGGTGAAAAACTGTTTTTT.

The chain couples TRBV5-1 to TRBJ2-3; 9 positions agree with TRBD2. The CDR3 consists of 18 residues. Germline loops: CDR1 SGHRS, CDR2 YFSETQ. Trimming cost V 3 bases and J 1 base; bases outside gene matches: 12. CDR3 coding DNA: TGCGCCAGCAGCTCTCAGTTGAAACCTAGCGGGGGCACAGATACGCAGTATTTT. It codes for CASSSQLKPSGGTDTQYF.

This clonotype was observed a handful of times. This rearrangement joins TRBV14 to TRBJ2-1, with D unresolved. Trimming took 6 bases from V and 0 from J, leaving 12 bases between them. The germline CDR1 and CDR2 sequences are SGHDN and FVKESK. CDR3 size: 15 residues. CDR3 in DNA: TGTGCCAGCAGAATGACCCGAAGCTCCTACAATGAGCAGTTCTTC. This translates into CASRMTRSSYNEQFF.

This clonotype was picked up a small number of times. The chain employs TRBV5-1 and TRBJ1-2, with TRBD1 as a possible D gene (5 bases). The CDR3 contains 13 residues. V gave up 2 bases and J gave up 8 bases, with 13 bases separating them. Per the germline V gene, CDR1 is SGHRS and CDR2 is YFSETQ. The CDR3, as DNA: TGCGCCAGCAGCTTAGATGGGGCGGGCGGCTACACCTTC. This sequence encodes CASSLDGAGGYTF.

This clonotype was recorded at least ten times. V and J are TRBV12-3 or TRBV12-4 and TRBJ2-1; the match to TRBD2 covers 13 bases. The CDR3 is 15 residues long. V gave up 1 base and J gave up 8 bases; unmatched junction bases: 2. The CDR3 is CASSLGTSGGYEQFF. In DNA form, the CDR3 reads TGTGCCAGCAGTTTAGGGACTAGCGGGGGTTATGAGCAGTTCTTC.

CDR3 region: CASSFESHRGATDTQYF. The CDR3 DNA is TGTGCCAGCAGTTTTGAATCCCACAGGGGAGCGACAGATACGCAGTATTTT. This sequence joins TRBV27 and TRBJ2-3, with 7 bases lining up with TRBD1. There are 17 residues in the CDR3. Germline-derived CDR1 and CDR2 are MNHEY and SMNVEV (reference sequence). The V gene end was trimmed by 3 bases and the J gene end by 3 bases; junction bases not matched to a gene: 12.

In this sample, this clonotype turned up a few times. J is TRBJ1-1 and V is TRBV6-5; D remains ambiguous. In germline, CDR1 is MNHEY, CDR2 SVGAGI. The CDR3 has 14 amino acids. Trimming removed 5 bases from V and 0 bases from J, with 10 bases in between. In DNA, the CDR3 is TGTGCCAGCAGTCTCAACCACATGAACACTGAAGCTTTCTTT. It specifies CASSLNHMNTEAFF.

V is TRBV10-3 and J is TRBJ2-3; D gene ambiguous. Trimming cost V 2 bases and J 3 bases, with 3 bases left between them. The CDR3 is made up of 12 amino acids. Germline CDR1 ENHRY, CDR2 SYGVKD. In nucleotides, the CDR3 is TGTGCCATCAGTGAGGAGACAGATACGCAGTATTTT. The encoded protein is CAISEETDTQYF.

In DNA form, the CDR3 reads TGTGCCAGCAGCGTAGGGGCGGGCGTCTCCTACAATGAGCAGTTCTTC. It specifies CASSVGAGVSYNEQFF. The chain uses TRBV9 and TRBJ2-1; a weak D match, TRBD2 (5 bases). Per the germline V gene, CDR1 is SGDLS and CDR2 is YYNGEE. The CDR3 is 16 amino acids. V was shortened by 0 bases and J by 0 bases, with 10 bases between the two germline ends.

This clonotype was detected a few times. This chain uses TRBV5-1 with TRBJ2-3; no clear D. V gave up 1 base and J gave up 0 bases, with 9 bases separating them. The CDR3 covers 15 residues. Germline V lookup: CDR1 SGHRS, CDR2 YFSETQ. The DNA for the CDR3 is TGCGCCAGCAGCTTGACGAGACCTAGCACAGATACGCAGTATTTT. Its translation: CASSLTRPSTDTQYF.

The chain joins TRBV6-5 to TRBJ1-3; D gene ambiguous. The germline V gene has CDR1 MNHEY and CDR2 SVGAGI. The CDR3 runs 15 residues. Trimming removed 1 base from V and 0 bases from J, with 7 bases in between. Here the CDR3 DNA reads TGTGCCAGCAGTTACTATGGTGGCTCTGGAAACACCATATATTTT. This sequence encodes CASSYYGGSGNTIYF.

By share, this clonotype counts as medium-sized. The chain carries TRBV12-3 or TRBV12-4 and TRBJ1-3; a possible D gene is TRBD1 (5 bases). V lost 3 bases and J 1 base, leaving 10 bases between the germline ends. The CDR3 is 15 residues long. The CDR3 protein is CASSLYQGSGNTIYF. The CDR3 DNA reads as TGTGCCAGCAGTTTGTATCAGGGATCTGGAAACACCATATATTTT.

The chain joins TRBV27 to TRBJ2-3, with D tentatively TRBD1 or TRBD2 (6 bases each). The germline gives CDR1 MNHEY, CDR2 SMNVEV (reference sequence). The CDR3 is made up of 16 amino acids. Trimming took 2 bases from V and 0 from J, leaving 12 bases between them. DNA for the CDR3: TGTGCCAGCAGTTTAAGTAAGGGGGGTAGCACAGATACGCAGTATTTT. The encoded protein is CASSLSKGGSTDTQYF.

The rearrangement joins TRBV18 to TRBJ2-3, with unresolved D. Trimming stripped 8 bases from V and 2 bases from J, with 11 bases between. Germline lookup yields CDR1 KGHSH and CDR2 LQKENI. This CDR3 is 13 amino acids long. CDR3 DNA sequence: TGTGCCAGCCGCATAGGATTCACAGATACGCAGTATTTT. Its protein product is CASRIGFTDTQYF.

This chain uses TRBV5-1 with TRBJ1-5; 7 nucleotides line up with TRBD1. With 5 bases clipped from V and 0 bases from J, the junction kept 8 bases outside the gene matches. Germline V CDR1 and CDR2: SGHRS, YFSETQ. This CDR3 is built from 16 residues. This CDR3 reads CASRRDSSDSNQPQHF. CDR3 nucleotides: TGCGCCAGCAGGAGGGACAGTTCCGATAGCAATCAGCCCCAGCATTTT.

The CDR3 spells CASSEDGVQYF. The CDR3 DNA is TGCGCCAGCAGCGAGGACGGGGTTCAGTACTTC. The V gene is TRBV5-1, the J gene TRBJ2-7, with D maybe TRBD2 (5 bases). Trimming shortened V by 4 bases and J by 10 bases, and 12 bases separated the two germline ends. This CDR3 has 11 residues. Germline CDR1 is SGHRS and CDR2 is YFSETQ.

This clonotype was detected many times. The chain combines TRBV7-9 with TRBJ1-5; 10 bases fit TRBD1. This CDR3 has 17 residues. Unmatched junction bases numbered 7, after V lost 5 bases and J lost 0 bases. Looked up from germline, CDR1 is SEHNR and CDR2 is FQNEAQ (reference sequence). The CDR3 sequence: CASSPGTGDGSNQPQHF. The CDR3 DNA reads TGTGCCAGCAGCCCAGGGACAGGGGATGGTAGCAATCAGCCCCAGCATTTT.

With regard to this clonotype: A much larger clone differs by one base, so this may be a read error. V is TRBV12-3 or TRBV12-4 and J is TRBJ1-5; D gene uncertain. With 6 bases removed from V and 4 bases from J, the gap between germline ends came to 16 bases. The CDR3 is 15 amino acids. As DNA, the CDR3 is TGTGCCAGCAGCCCCGGTTGGGCCGTAAATCAGCCCCAGCATTTT. The encoded protein is CASSPGWAVNQPQHF.

This clonotype appeared a few times. The rearrangement joins TRBV7-2 to TRBJ1-5; D is possibly TRBD1 (5 bases). Germline CDR1 is SGHTA and CDR2 is FQGNSA. V lost 5 bases, J lost 7 bases, and 12 bases lay in between. This CDR3 contains 13 residues. The CDR3 sequence is CASSIDGGQPQHF. CDR3 coding DNA: TGTGCCAGCAGCATAGACGGGGGACAGCCCCAGCATTTT.

This clonotype turned up a few times. The chain is built from TRBV27 and TRBJ2-1; TRBD2 aligns across 8 bases. V lost 1 base and J lost 5; bases outside the gene matches: 10. Germline V gene sequence: CDR1 MNHEY, CDR2 SMNVEV (reference sequence). CDR3 length: 17 residues. For the CDR3, the DNA is TGTGCCAGCAGTTTATACTACCTGTTACTAGCGGACAATGAGCAGTTCTTC. Translation: CASSLYYLLLADNEQFF.